The text below deals with one TCR beta chain. Its recognized antigen is unknown. Base quality data are lacking; no much larger clone is found one base away. The germline V gene supplies CDR1 MNHEY and CDR2 SVGEGT. Including the terminal cysteine and phenylalanine, the CDR3 comprises 13 residues. Here the CDR3 DNA is all that survives: 39 bases in frame from base 1. V gives up 6 bases and J gives up 14 bases, and the segment between their germline ends measures 20 bases. The study was a case-control design nested within a healthcare worker cohort in London, UK, with weekly nasopharyngeal swab PCR tests and blood sampling. Healthcare workers were recruited between 23 and 31 March 2020, during the week of the UK lockdown, and were followed weekly for up to roughly 16 weeks. The sample is drawn from a study of early T cells in non-severe SARS-CoV-2 infection listed by TCRdb under 2021. The study in broad terms: Bulk RNA from unsorted whole blood was used for TCR sequencing, so alpha and beta chains could not be paired.

The library came from 5' RACE. These reads were obtained on a NextSeq 500. Unique molecular identifiers were attached to individual cDNA molecules in the TCR library protocol so that sequencing error and PCR bias could be corrected. Both TCR alpha and beta chains were sequenced, and tight co-correlation was observed between alpha and beta sequence abundances in each sample. Under the source paper's analysis protocol: Decombinator V4 was used to annotate TCR sequences for V gene, J gene and CDR3. Expanded TCRs were defined as changing significantly between any two time points under a Poisson model with p below 0.0001. TCR abundances were normalised to the total number of TCRs sequenced per sample and were expressed as counts per million. TRAV1-2 paired with TRAJ12, TRAJ20 or TRAJ33 defined MAIT TCRs, while TRAV10 paired with TRAJ18 defined iNKT TCRs. VDJdb, accessed 1 November 2021, was searched for CMV, EBV and SARS-CoV-2 annotated TCRs, excluding TCRs annotated for multiple antigens. Clones were called with MiXCR by TCRdb after fastp trimmed the public reads at Q25, and only in-frame beta chains were retained. Entries are consolidated by CDR3 protein sequence, retaining the most common genes and DNA. These V and J calls derive from TCRdb rather than the authors' analysis. The sample contains more than 95,000 distinct CDR3 sequences, roughly 15% of them found a single time. The ten largest clonotypes hold 1.3% of the sample.

Broad study findings and their caveats: VDJdb matching was skewed toward anti-spike CD8 responses, so virus-specific expansions were likely underestimated and private and CD4 specificities were missed.

Specimen: whole blood. The origin of this receptor is an adult who was a healthcare worker with PCR-confirmed SARS-CoV-2 infection or an uninfected control (not recorded which). Here the chain combines TRBV6-2 or TRBV6-3 and TRBJ1-5; D gene: possibly TRBD1, on 6 matching bases. The CDR3 region reads CASSLVGDTLKHF. The sequenced DNA is TGTGCCAGCAGCCTCGTAGGGGACACCCTAAAGCATTTT.